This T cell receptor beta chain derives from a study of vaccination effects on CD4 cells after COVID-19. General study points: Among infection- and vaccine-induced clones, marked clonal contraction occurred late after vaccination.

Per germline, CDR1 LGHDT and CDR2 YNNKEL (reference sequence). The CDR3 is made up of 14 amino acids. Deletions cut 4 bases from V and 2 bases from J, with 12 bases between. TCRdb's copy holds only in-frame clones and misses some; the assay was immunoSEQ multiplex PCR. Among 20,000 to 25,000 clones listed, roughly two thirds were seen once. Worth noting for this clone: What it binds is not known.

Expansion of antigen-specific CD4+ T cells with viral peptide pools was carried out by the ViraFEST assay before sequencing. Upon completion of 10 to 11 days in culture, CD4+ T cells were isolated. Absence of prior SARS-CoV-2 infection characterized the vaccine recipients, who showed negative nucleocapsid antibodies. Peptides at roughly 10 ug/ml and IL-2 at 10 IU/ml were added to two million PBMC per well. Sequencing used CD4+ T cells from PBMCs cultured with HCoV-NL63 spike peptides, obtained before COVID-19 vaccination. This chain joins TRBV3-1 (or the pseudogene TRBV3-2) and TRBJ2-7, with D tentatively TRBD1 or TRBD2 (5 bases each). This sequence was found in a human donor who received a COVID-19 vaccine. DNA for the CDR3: TGTGCCAGCAGCCTCCGGGACGGGACCTACGAGCAGTACTTC. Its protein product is CASSLRDGTYEQYF.